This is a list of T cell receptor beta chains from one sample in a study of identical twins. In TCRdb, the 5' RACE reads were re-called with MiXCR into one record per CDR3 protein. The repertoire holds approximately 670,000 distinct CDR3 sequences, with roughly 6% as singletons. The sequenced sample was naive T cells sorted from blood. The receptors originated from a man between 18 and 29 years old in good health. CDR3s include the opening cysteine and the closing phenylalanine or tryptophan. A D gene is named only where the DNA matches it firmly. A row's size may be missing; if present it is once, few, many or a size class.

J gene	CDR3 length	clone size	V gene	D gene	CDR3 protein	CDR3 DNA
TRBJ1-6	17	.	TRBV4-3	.	CASSQDTGSYYNSPLHF	TGCGCCAGCAGCCAAGATACGGGGAGCTACTATAATTCACCCCTCCACTTT
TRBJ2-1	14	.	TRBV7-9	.	CASTMAGSYNEQFF	TGTGCCAGCACCATGGCGGGGTCCTACAATGAGCAGTTCTTC
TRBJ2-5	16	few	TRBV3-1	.	CASSQDDIRLKETQYF	TGTGCCAGCAGCCAAGATGATATCCGTCTGAAAGAGACCCAGTACTTC
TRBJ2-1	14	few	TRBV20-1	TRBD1	CSALTGGSYNEQFF	TGCAGTGCTCTGACAGGGGGCTCCTACAATGAGCAGTTCTTC
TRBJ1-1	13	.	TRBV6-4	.	CASSWTEDSEAFF	TGTGCCAGCAGTTGGACGGAAGATTCTGAAGCTTTCTTT
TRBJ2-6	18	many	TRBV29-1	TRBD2	CSVEDNNREVSGANVLTF	TGCAGCGTTGAAGATAATAATCGGGAGGTGTCTGGGGCCAACGTCCTGACTTTC
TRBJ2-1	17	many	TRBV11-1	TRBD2	CASSSEAGTSGIHEQFF	TGTGCCAGCAGCTCGGAAGCCGGGACTAGCGGGATTCATGAGCAGTTCTTC
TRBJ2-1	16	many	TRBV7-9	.	CASSLSQGIRNNEQFF	TGTGCCAGCAGCTTATCTCAGGGGATCAGAAACAATGAGCAGTTCTTC
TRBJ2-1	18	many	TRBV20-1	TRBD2	CSARDPKGTSGTYNEQFF	TGCAGTGCTAGAGACCCTAAAGGGACTAGCGGAACCTACAATGAGCAGTTCTTC
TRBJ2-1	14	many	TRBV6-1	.	CASSPSLGFNEQFF	TGTGCCAGCAGTCCCTCTCTAGGGTTCAATGAGCAGTTCTTC
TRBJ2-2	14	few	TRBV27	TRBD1	CASTGGQPTGELFF	TGTGCCAGCACAGGGGGACAGCCGACCGGGGAGCTGTTTTTT
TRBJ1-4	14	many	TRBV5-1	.	CASSLDREVEKLFF	TGCGCCAGCAGCTTGGACAGGGAGGTCGAAAAACTGTTTTTT
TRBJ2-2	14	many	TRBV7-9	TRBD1	CASSSGTGSGELFF	TGTGCCAGCAGCTCTGGGACAGGGAGCGGGGAGCTGTTTTTT
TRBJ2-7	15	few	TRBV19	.	CASSVRLIGPYEQYF	TGTGCCAGTAGCGTCCGGCTTATTGGCCCCTACGAGCAGTACTTC
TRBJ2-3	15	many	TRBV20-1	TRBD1	CSARGGQGSTDTQYF	TGCAGTGCTAGAGGAGGACAGGGAAGCACAGATACGCAGTATTTT
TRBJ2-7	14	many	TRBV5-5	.	CASSFWVSVYEQYF	TGTGCCAGCAGCTTTTGGGTCAGCGTCTACGAGCAGTACTTC
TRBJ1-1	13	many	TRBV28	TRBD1	CASSRGQGAEAFF	TGTGCCAGCAGCCGAGGACAGGGGGCTGAAGCTTTCTTT
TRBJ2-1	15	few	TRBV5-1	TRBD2	CASSFLTSGVNEQFF	TGCGCCAGCAGCTTCTTGACTAGCGGGGTGAATGAGCAGTTCTTC
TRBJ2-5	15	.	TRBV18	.	CASSPASDDAETQYF	TGTGCCAGCTCACCCGCGAGCGATGACGCGGAGACCCAGTACTTC
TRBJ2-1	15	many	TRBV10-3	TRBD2	CAISDLAGASNEQFF	TGTGCCATCAGTGATTTAGCGGGGGCTAGCAATGAGCAGTTCTTC
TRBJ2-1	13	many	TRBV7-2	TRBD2	CASSFGLVGEQFF	TGTGCCAGCAGCTTTGGACTAGTCGGTGAGCAGTTCTTC
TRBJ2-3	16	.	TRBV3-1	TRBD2	CASSPIAGSSTDTQYF	TGTGCCAGCAGCCCTATAGCGGGGTCTAGCACAGATACGCAGTATTTT
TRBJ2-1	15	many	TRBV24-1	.	CATAPGGGGYNEQFF	TGTGCCACCGCCCCGGGAGGAGGGGGATACAATGAGCAGTTCTTC
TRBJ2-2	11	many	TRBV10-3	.	CATLGTGELFF	TGTGCCACACTAGGGACCGGGGAGCTGTTTTTT
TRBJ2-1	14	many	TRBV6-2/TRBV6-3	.	CASSYSQSRAEQFF	TGTGCCAGCAGTTACTCCCAATCCCGGGCCGAGCAGTTCTTC
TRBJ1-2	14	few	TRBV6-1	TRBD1	CASSRGQGIDGYTF	TGTGCCAGCAGTAGGGGACAGGGGATCGATGGCTACACCTTC
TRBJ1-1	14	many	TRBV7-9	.	CASSLRVLNTEAFF	TGTGCCAGCAGCTTAAGGGTCCTGAACACTGAAGCTTTCTTT
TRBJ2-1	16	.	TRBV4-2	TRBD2	CASSQEGGGRSNEQFF	TGTGCCAGCAGCCAAGAGGGCGGCGGGAGGAGTAATGAGCAGTTCTTC
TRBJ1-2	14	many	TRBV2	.	CASSDRTPVYGYTF	TGTGCCAGCAGTGACAGGACCCCGGTTTATGGCTACACCTTC
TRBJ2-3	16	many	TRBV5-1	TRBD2	CASSLALAGGSDTQYF	TGCGCCAGCAGCTTAGCACTAGCGGGAGGCTCAGATACGCAGTATTTT
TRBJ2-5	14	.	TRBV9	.	CASSPRGTLETQYF	TGTGCCAGCAGCCCGAGGGGGACTTTGGAGACCCAGTACTTC
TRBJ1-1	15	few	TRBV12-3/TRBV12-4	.	CASSLAGGLETEAFF	TGTGCCAGCAGTTTAGCCGGGGGGCTAGAGACTGAAGCTTTCTTT
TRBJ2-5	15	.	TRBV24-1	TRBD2	CATSDSGGRGETQYF	TGTGCCACCAGTGATTCGGGGGGGCGCGGGGAGACCCAGTACTTC
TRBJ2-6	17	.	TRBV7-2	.	CASSARGHSSGANVLTF	TGTGCCAGCAGCGCAAGAGGTCACAGCTCTGGGGCCAACGTCCTGACTTTC
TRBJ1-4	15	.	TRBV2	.	CASSGPEATNEKLFF	TGTGCCAGCAGTGGCCCCGAAGCAACTAATGAAAAACTGTTTTTT
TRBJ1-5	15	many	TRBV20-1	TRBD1	CSAVRDRGRYQPQHF	TGCAGTGCCGTCCGGGACAGGGGGCGTTATCAGCCCCAGCATTTT
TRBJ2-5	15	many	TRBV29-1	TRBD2	CSVEMGGSGQETQYF	TGCAGCGTTGAAATGGGCGGGAGCGGCCAAGAGACCCAGTACTTC
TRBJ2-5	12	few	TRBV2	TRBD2	CASKLAKETQYF	TGTGCCAGCAAACTAGCGAAAGAGACCCAGTACTTC
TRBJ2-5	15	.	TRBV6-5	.	CASSPSWSGRETQYF	TGTGCCAGCAGTCCCTCGTGGTCGGGGAGAGAGACCCAGTACTTC
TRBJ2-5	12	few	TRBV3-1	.	CASSQSIETQYF	TGTGCCAGCAGCCAGTCGATTGAGACCCAGTACTTC
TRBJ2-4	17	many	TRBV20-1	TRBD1	CSAGQGLGPRAKNIQYF	TGCAGTGCCGGACAGGGGTTGGGTCCTCGGGCCAAAAACATTCAGTACTTC
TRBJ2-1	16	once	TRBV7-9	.	CASSFYPQGSYNEQFF	TGTGCCAGCAGCTTCTACCCGCAGGGGTCCTACAATGAGCAGTTCTTC
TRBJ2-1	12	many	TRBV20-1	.	CSARAQTLLEFF	TGCAGTGCTAGGGCCCAGACATTACTTGAGTTCTTC
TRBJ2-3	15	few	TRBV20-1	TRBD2	CSASAAGVGTDTQYF	TGCAGTGCTAGTGCAGCGGGAGTTGGCACAGATACGCAGTATTTT
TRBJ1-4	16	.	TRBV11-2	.	CASSRTDRPPNEKLFF	TGTGCCAGCAGCCGCACAGACCGTCCCCCAAATGAAAAACTGTTTTTT
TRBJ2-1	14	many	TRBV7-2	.	CASTNRGGYNEQFF	TGTGCCAGCACCAATCGAGGAGGGTACAATGAGCAGTTCTTC
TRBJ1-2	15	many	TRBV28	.	CASSPPGRSGYGYTF	TGTGCCAGCAGCCCTCCGGGGCGATCGGGGTATGGCTACACCTTC
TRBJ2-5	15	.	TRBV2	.	CASSDLGATGETQYF	TGTGCCAGCAGTGATCTCGGGGCAACCGGAGAGACCCAGTACTTC
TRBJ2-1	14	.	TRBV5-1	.	CASSLDDRNNEQFF	TGCGCCAGCAGCTTGGACGACCGAAACAATGAGCAGTTCTTC
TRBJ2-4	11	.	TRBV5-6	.	CASSRRDIQYF	TGTGCCAGCAGCAGGAGGGACATTCAGTACTTC